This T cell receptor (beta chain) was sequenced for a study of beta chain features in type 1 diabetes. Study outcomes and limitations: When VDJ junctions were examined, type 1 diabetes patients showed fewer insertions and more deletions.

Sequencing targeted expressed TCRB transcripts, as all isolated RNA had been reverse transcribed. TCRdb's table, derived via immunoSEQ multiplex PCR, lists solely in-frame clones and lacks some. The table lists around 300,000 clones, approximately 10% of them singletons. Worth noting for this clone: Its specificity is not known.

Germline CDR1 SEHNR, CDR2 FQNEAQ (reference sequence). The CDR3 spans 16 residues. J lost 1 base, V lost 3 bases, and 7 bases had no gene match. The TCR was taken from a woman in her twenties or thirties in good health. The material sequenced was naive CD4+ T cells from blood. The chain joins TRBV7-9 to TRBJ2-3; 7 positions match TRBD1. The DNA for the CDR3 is TGTGCCAGCAGCTTCGGACAGGCCCCTCGCACAGATACGCAGTATTTT. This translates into CASSFGQAPRTDTQYF.